This TCR beta chain comes out of a study of T cells in Graves' hyperthyroidism and ophthalmopathy. General study points: Appearing also in blood were most of the thyroid clonotypes expanded above 0.001. A model built on 13 V-J features separated ophthalmopathy from stable hyperthyroidism.

Absent ophthalmopathy progression within 18 months defined stable Graves' hyperthyroidism. Pregnant or lactating patients were excluded, as were those with uncontrolled infection or other autoimmune disease. With respect to this clonotype: The antigen is not known.

Per germline, CDR1 SGHAT and CDR2 FQDESV (reference sequence). V lost 8 bases and J lost 7, with 12 bases in between. CDR3 length equals 11 residues. Researchers took RNA transcripts and amplified the TCR beta CDR3 regions from them. First-round RT-PCR with HTBI primers amplified the TCR CDR3 region. MiXCR was run by TCRdb on the multiplex PCR reads, yielding one entry per CDR3 protein. The data contain about 540,000 distinct CDR3 sequences, approximately 44% of them singletons. This chain joins TRBV11-1 and TRBJ2-7, with no clear D. The sequenced sample was peripheral blood or thyroid tissue (not recorded which). This clonotype was obtained from a young woman with Graves' hyperthyroidism. The CDR3 spells CASSPIDEQYF. Written as DNA, the CDR3 is TGTGCCAGCTCACCCATCGATGAGCAGTACTTC. The full variable domain, with the rest looked up from reference TRBV11-1 and TRBJ2-7, is EAEVAQSPRYKITEKSQAVAFWCDPISGHATLYWYRQILGQGPELLVQFQDESVVDDSQLPKDRFSAERLKGVDSTLKIQPAELGDSAMYLCASSPIDEQYFGPGTRLTVT.